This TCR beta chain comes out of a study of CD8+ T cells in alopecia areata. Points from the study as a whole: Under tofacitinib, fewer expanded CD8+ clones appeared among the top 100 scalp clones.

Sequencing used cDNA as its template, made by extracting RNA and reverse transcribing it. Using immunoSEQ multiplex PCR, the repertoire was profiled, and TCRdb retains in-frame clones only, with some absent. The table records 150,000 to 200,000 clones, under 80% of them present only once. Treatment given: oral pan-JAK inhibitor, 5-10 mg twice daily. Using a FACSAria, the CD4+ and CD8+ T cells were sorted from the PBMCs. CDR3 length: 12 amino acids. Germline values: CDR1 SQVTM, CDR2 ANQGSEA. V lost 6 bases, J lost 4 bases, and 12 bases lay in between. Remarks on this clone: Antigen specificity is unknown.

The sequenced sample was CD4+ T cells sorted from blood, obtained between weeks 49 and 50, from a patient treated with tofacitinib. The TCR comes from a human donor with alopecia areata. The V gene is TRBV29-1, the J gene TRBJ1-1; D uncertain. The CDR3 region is CSVIGFATEAFF. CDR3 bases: TGCAGCGTGATCGGGTTTGCCACTGAAGCTTTCTTT.